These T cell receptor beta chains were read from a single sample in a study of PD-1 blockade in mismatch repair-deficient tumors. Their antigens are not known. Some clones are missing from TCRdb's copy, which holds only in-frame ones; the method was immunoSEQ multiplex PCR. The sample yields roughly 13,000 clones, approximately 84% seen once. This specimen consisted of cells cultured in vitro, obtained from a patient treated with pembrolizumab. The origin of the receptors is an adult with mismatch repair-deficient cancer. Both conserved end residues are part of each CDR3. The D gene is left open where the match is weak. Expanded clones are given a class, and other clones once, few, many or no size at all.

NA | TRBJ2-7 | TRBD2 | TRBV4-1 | CASSQGSGLSYEQYF | TGCGCCAGCAGCCAAGGTAGCGGGCTCTCCTACGAGCAGTACTTC
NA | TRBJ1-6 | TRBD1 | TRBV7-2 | CASSLGQNSPLHF | TGTGCCAGCAGCTTGGGACAGAATTCACCCCTCCACTTT
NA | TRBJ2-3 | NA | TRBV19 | CASSFVGGADTQYF | TGTGCCAGTAGTTTTGTTGGCGGCGCAGATACGCAGTATTTT
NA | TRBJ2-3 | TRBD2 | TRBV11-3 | CASSQGLAVLTDTQYF | TGTGCCAGCAGCCAAGGACTAGCGGTACTCACAGATACGCAGTATTTT
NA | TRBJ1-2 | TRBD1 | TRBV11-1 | CASSMPSGTGQRGYGYTF | TGTGCCAGCAGCATGCCTTCCGGGACAGGGCAACGAGGCTATGGCTACACCTTC
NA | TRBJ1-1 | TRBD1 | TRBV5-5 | CASNLQGVAFF | TGTGCCAGCAACCTACAGGGGGTAGCTTTCTTT
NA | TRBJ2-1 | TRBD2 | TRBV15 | CATTTSGKSSYNEQFF | TGTGCCACAACAACTAGCGGAAAGAGCTCCTACAATGAGCAGTTCTTC
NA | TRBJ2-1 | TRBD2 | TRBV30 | CAWTGGLGNEQFF | TGTGCCTGGACGGGGGGGTTAGGAAATGAGCAGTTCTTC
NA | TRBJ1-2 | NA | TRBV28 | CASTPEANYGYTF | TGTGCCAGCACCCCGGAAGCTAACTATGGCTACACCTTC
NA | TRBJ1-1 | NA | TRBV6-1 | CASSEGGAEAFF | TGTGCCAGCAGTGAAGGGGGGGCTGAAGCTTTCTTT
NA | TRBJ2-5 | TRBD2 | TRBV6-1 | CASSSGRYPGETQYF | TGTGCCAGCAGTAGCGGGAGGTACCCGGGGGAGACCCAGTACTTC
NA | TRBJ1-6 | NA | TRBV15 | CATSRDWGLSRALHF | TGTGCCACCAGCAGAGATTGGGGCCTGTCGAGGGCCCTCCACTTT
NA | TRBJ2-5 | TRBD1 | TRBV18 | CASSPYRGETQYF | TGTGCCAGCTCACCATACAGGGGTGAGACCCAGTACTTC
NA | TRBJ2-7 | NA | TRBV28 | CASSLRGRGEQYF | TGTGCCAGCAGTTTAAGAGGGAGAGGGGAGCAGTACTTC
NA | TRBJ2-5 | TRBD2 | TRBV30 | CAWAGLQETQYF | TGTGCCTGGGCGGGACTACAAGAGACCCAGTACTTC
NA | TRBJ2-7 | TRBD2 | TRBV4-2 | CASSRLLAGGSLYEQYF | TGTGCCAGCAGCCGACTCCTAGCGGGAGGGTCCCTATACGAGCAGTACTTC
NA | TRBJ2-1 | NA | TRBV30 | CACRNTYNEQFF | TGTGCCTGTAGAAATACCTACAATGAGCAGTTCTTC
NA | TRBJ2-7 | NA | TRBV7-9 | CASSLEDLYEQYF | TGTGCCAGCAGCTTAGAGGACCTCTACGAGCAGTACTTC
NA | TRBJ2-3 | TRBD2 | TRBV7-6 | CASSLPAGSTDTQYF | TGTGCCAGCAGCTTACCAGCGGGGAGCACAGATACGCAGTATTTT
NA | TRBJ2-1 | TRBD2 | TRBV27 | CASKVLAGISPSYNEQFF | TGTGCCAGCAAGGTACTAGCGGGAATATCCCCTTCCTACAATGAGCAGTTCTTC
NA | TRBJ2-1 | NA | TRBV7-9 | CASSPGSDGEQFF | TGTGCCAGCAGCCCCGGGTCGGATGGGGAGCAGTTCTTC
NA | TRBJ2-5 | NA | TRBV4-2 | CASSQLRSQETQYF | TGTGCCAGCAGCCAACTGAGAAGCCAAGAGACCCAGTACTTC
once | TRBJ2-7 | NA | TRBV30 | CAWGQGSYEQYF | TGTGCCTGGGGGCAGGGGTCCTACGAGCAGTACTTC
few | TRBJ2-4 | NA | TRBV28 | CASSLGRVKNIQYF | TGTGCCAGCAGTTTGGGCAGAGTTAAAAACATTCAGTACTTC
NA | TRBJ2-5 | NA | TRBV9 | CASSPLRDREETQYF | TGTGCCAGCAGCCCGCTCCGGGACCGCGAAGAGACCCAGTACTTC
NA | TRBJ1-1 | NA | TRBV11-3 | CASSLGGPGTEAFF | TGTGCCAGCAGCTTAGGAGGGCCGGGTACTGAAGCTTTCTTT
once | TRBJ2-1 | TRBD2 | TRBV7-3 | CASSLVAGVENEQFF | TGTGCCAGCAGCTTGGTAGCGGGGGTGGAAAATGAGCAGTTCTTC
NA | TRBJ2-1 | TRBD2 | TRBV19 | CASSSPSRAGGHNEQFF | TGTGCCAGTAGCTCTCCCAGTAGGGCGGGAGGGCACAATGAGCAGTTCTTC
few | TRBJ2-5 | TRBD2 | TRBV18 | CASSPIAGGSETQYF | TGTGCCAGCTCACCCATAGCGGGAGGAAGTGAGACCCAGTACTTC
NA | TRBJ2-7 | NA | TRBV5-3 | CARSLEPGLLSSYEQYF | TGTGCCAGAAGCTTGGAACCGGGACTCCTAAGCTCCTACGAGCAGTACTTC
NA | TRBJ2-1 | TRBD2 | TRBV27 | CASSLSATSGYNEQFF | TGTGCCAGCAGTTTATCGGCGACTAGCGGGTACAATGAGCAGTTCTTC
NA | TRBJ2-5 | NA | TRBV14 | CASSQEGGLVYTQYF | TGTGCCAGCAGCCAAGAAGGTGGTTTGGTGTACACCCAGTACTTC
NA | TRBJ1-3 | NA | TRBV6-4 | CASSDSRAPNSGNTIYF | TGTGCCAGCAGTGACTCGAGGGCCCCTAACTCTGGAAACACCATATATTTT
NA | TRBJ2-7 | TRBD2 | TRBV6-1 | CASTWTRDYEQYF | TGTGCCAGCACTTGGACTAGGGACTACGAGCAGTACTTC
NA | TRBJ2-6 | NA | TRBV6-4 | CASSDSGANVLTF | TGTGCCAGCAGTGACTCTGGGGCCAACGTCCTGACTTTC
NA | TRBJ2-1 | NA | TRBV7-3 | CASSLFSHEQFF | TGTGCCAGCAGCTTATTTTCACATGAGCAGTTCTTC
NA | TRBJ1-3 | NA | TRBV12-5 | CASGRGSTIYF | TGTGCTAGTGGCCGCGGGAGCACCATATATTTT
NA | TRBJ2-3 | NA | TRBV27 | CASSSLAAGTDTQYF | TGTGCCAGCAGTTCCCTGGCGGCTGGGACAGATACGCAGTATTTT
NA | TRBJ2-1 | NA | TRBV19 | CASSTLPRETGNEQFF | TGTGCCAGTAGCACTCTTCCCAGGGAGACGGGCAATGAGCAGTTCTTC
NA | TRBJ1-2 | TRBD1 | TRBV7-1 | CASLTGDGYTF | TGTGCCAGCTTGACAGGGGATGGCTACACCTTC
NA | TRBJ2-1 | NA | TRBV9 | CASSVDLTSSYNEQFF | TGTGCCAGCAGCGTAGATCTTACTAGCTCCTACAATGAGCAGTTCTTC
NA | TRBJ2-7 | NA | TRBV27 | CASSFRRITPYEQYF | TGTGCCAGCAGTTTCCGTCGAATTACCCCCTACGAGCAGTACTTC
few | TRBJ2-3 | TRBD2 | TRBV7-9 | CASSLVGAGEMSTDTQYF | TGTGCCAGCAGCTTAGTAGGAGCGGGAGAGATGAGCACAGATACGCAGTATTTT
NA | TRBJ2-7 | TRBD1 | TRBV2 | CASSVDRVSYEQYF | TGTGCCAGCAGTGTCGACAGGGTCTCCTACGAGCAGTACTTC
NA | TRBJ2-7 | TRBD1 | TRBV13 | CASSDRVAYEQYF | TGTGCCAGCAGCGACAGGGTGGCCTACGAGCAGTACTTC
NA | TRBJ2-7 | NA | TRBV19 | CASSISGTPLEEQYF | TGTGCCAGTAGTATTTCCGGGACACCTTTGGAAGAGCAGTACTTC
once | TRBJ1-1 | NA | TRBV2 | CASSDTGGYTEAFF | TGTGCCAGCAGTGACACCGGGGGCTATACTGAAGCTTTCTTT
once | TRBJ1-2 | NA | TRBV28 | CASSPTEISGYTF | TGTGCCAGCAGTCCGACAGAAATCAGTGGCTACACCTTC
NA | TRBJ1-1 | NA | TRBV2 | CASSRTENTEAFF | TGTGCCAGCAGTCGGACAGAGAACACTGAAGCTTTCTTT
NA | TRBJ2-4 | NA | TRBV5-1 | CASSLGSVKNIQYF | TGCGCCAGCAGCTTGGGGTCGGTTAAAAACATTCAGTACTTC
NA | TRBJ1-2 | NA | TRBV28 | CASSINYGYTF | TGTGCCAGCAGCATAAACTATGGCTACACCTTC
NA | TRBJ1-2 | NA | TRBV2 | CASIKGRINYGYTF | TGTGCCAGCATAAAGGGACGGATAAACTATGGCTACACCTTC
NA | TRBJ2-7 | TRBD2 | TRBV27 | CASSLGVGAGLTYEQYF | TGTGCCAGCAGTTTAGGGGTGGGAGCGGGACTAACCTACGAGCAGTACTTC